The rows below give T cell receptor beta chains drawn from one sample of a study of cytomegalovirus exposure and HLA in healthy donors. Clones were sequenced by immunoSEQ multiplex PCR, and TCRdb holds only the in-frame ones, with some missing. The sample lists about 140,000 clones, roughly three quarters occurring once. Source material: PBMCs. These receptors came from a woman between 50 and 59 years old in good health and CMV-seronegative. CDR3s leave out the opening cysteine and the closing phenylalanine or tryptophan. The D gene is left open where the match is weak. Clone size appears in some rows only: once, few, many, or a class for an expanded clone.

size | length | D | V | CDR3
. | 12 | TRBD1 | TRBV6-1 | ASRVTGDGEKLF
. | 14 | . | TRBV4-1 | ASSQVGWASTDTQY
. | 15 | . | TRBV11-2 | ASSLKQGSTTNTEAF
. | 15 | TRBD2 | TRBV4-1 | ASSQGMPTSGQETQY
. | 15 | . | TRBV28 | ASTSTGGGNSADTQY
. | 14 | TRBD2 | TRBV11-2 | ASSLSMASGGYEQY
. | 12 | . | TRBV10-1 | ASTRQGRDEKLF
. | 11 | . | TRBV5-1 | ASPGGQNGELF
. | 16 | TRBD1 | TRBV7-8 | ASSVAGQGIGQNTEAF
. | 13 | . | TRBV7-8 | ASSLRVSVSGELF
. | 12 | . | TRBV9 | ASSVSVGTGELF
. | 16 | . | TRBV10-3 | AISDGLRTLISGNTIY
few | 11 | . | TRBV11-3 | ASSFSQASEQY
. | 13 | . | TRBV27 | ASSFQGWAQETQY
once | 13 | . | TRBV13 | ASSLLRGRDTEAF
few | 16 | . | TRBV11-2 | ASSLPPGVGVRANVLT
. | 15 | TRBD2 | TRBV4-3 | ASSQDWGGNRNNEQF
. | 13 | . | TRBV15 | ATSRGVSNTGELF
. | 11 | . | TRBV5-1 | ASSLVGEYEQY
. | 11 | TRBD1 | TRBV7-9 | SSSLDRGSEAF
few | 11 | . | TRBV5-1 | ASSSLVTDEQY
. | 12 | . | TRBV5-6 | ASSVEGAGNTIY
. | 11 | . | TRBV2 | ASSEQKNYGYT
. | 13 | . | TRBV27 | ASSLSGGLAREAF
. | 13 | . | TRBV2 | ASRLQGTGANVLT
. | 13 | . | TRBV5-1 | ASSLESGEYSPLH
. | 12 | . | TRBV6-1 | ASSDNSRATGIY
. | 13 | . | TRBV19 | ASTVGGEPQETQY
few | 12 | . | TRBV6-5 | ASSYSPQGCDYT
. | 13 | TRBD2 | TRBV7-2 | ASSWRGGLGDTQY
. | 12 | . | TRBV30 | AWSVGRGHEKLF
. | 17 | TRBD2 | TRBV5-4 | ASSSLILGLAGRTDTQY
. | 15 | TRBD1 | TRBV4-3 | ASSQDLPGTGGTEAF
. | 14 | . | TRBV6-5 | ASSYRSQTSNYGYT
. | 12 | TRBD1 | TRBV18 | ASSLTGGSYEQY
once | 12 | TRBD1 | TRBV6-6 | ASSYGDSSYEQY
. | 12 | TRBD2 | TRBV11-3 | ASSLGGAQETQY
. | 15 | TRBD2 | TRBV25-1 | ASRGGFGIVGTDTQY
. | 13 | . | TRBV7-9 | ASSLAQHQNTEAF
. | 11 | TRBD1 | TRBV7-9 | ASSGSTGGRFF
. | 12 | TRBD1 | TRBV2 | ASRGDSSNEKLF
once | 13 | TRBD1 | TRBV19 | ASMSQGGSGTEAF
. | 12 | . | TRBV6-6 | ASSYFPPNYGYT
. | 16 | . | TRBV7-8 | ASSLALRQGGGKNIQY
medium-sized | 13 | TRBD2 | TRBV2 | ASSVSPSGGETQY
. | 17 | . | TRBV27 | ASSHFKQGGFSTNYGYT
. | 12 | TRBD1 | TRBV11-1 | ASGTQQGIHGYT
. | 14 | . | TRBV7-2 | ASSLATGGYSYEQY
. | 13 | . | TRBV6-5 | ASMGSGHLNTEAF
. | 10 | . | TRBV28 | ASRTLYNEQF
. | 11 | TRBD1 | TRBV29-1 | SVRQGATEGYT
. | 12 | TRBD1 | TRBV11-2 | ASSFRDRGSEQY
. | 13 | TRBD1 | TRBV28 | ASSSRIRGTGEAF
few | 15 | . | TRBV10-2 | ASSESNSGGVYNEQF
few | 12 | TRBD1 | TRBV18 | ASSRTGRDYGYT
. | 9 | . | TRBV29-1 | SVGQWGEAF
. | 13 | TRBD1 | TRBV7-8 | ASSLVIGGGEKLF
few | 14 | . | TRBV4-2 | ASSQELDRTIYEQY
. | 9 | TRBD1 | TRBV19 | AIKQGHGYT
. | 11 | TRBD1 | TRBV18 | ASSLQGAEKLF